This is a list of T cell receptor beta chains from one sample in a study of identical twins. MiXCR, run by TCRdb on the 5' RACE reads, gives a single entry per CDR3 protein. The data hold 1.5 million to 2 million distinct CDR3 sequences, with roughly 35% observed a single time. Sequencing used cord blood. Source of these receptors: a newborn girl in good health. Each CDR3 is given with its conserved first and last residue. Fields, in order: clone size, V gene, D gene, J gene, CDR3 protein, CDR3 DNA. D genes are given only for firm matches. The size of a clone is reported for some rows only, either as once, few or many, or as a class for expanded clones.

few	TRBV18	-	TRBJ1-6	CASSPQRHIEYNSPLHF	TGTGCCAGCTCACCACAGCGTCACATCGAGTATAATTCACCCCTCCACTTT
few	TRBV2	-	TRBJ1-1	CASNHKGAGNTEAFF	TGTGCCAGCAATCATAAGGGCGCGGGGAACACTGAAGCTTTCTTT
few	TRBV12-3/TRBV12-4	-	TRBJ1-4	CASSLKTVEKLFF	TGTGCCAGCAGTTTAAAAACGGTTGAAAAACTGTTTTTT
-	TRBV20-1	TRBD2	TRBJ2-3	CSARDASGSRTDTQYF	TGCAGTGCTAGAGATGCTAGCGGGAGCAGGACAGATACGCAGTATTTT
-	TRBV20-1	TRBD1	TRBJ2-7	CSAIARDRGPYEQYF	TGCAGTGCTATAGCCCGGGACAGGGGTCCCTACGAGCAGTACTTC
-	TRBV20-1	-	TRBJ2-7	CSARDRDKVRFRYEQYF	TGCAGTGCTAGAGATCGGGACAAGGTTCGTTTTAGGTACGAGCAGTACTTC
-	TRBV19	-	TRBJ2-5	CASSIGKETQYF	TGTGCCAGTAGTATCGGTAAAGAGACCCAGTACTTC
few	TRBV7-2	-	TRBJ2-3	CASSLDWSADTQYF	TGTGCCAGCAGCTTAGACTGGTCGGCAGATACGCAGTATTTT
few	TRBV25-1	TRBD1	TRBJ2-7	CASSGWTGGSYEQYF	TGTGCCAGCAGTGGATGGACAGGGGGGAGCTACGAGCAGTACTTC
few	TRBV14	-	TRBJ2-3	CASSHSSTDTQYF	TGTGCCAGCAGCCATTCTAGCACAGATACGCAGTATTTT
-	TRBV6-2/TRBV6-3	-	TRBJ1-6	CASSYAGIASPLHF	TGTGCCAGCAGTTATGCGGGGATTGCTTCACCCCTCCACTTT
-	TRBV2	-	TRBJ2-1	CAFGPTSYNEQFF	TGTGCCTTTGGTCCCACGTCCTACAATGAGCAGTTCTTC
few	TRBV4-2	TRBD2	TRBJ2-1	CASSQVASGYNEQFF	TGTGCCAGCAGCCAAGTGGCTAGCGGATACAATGAGCAGTTCTTC
few	TRBV20-1	-	TRBJ2-1	CSARVSPGLQFF	TGCAGTGCTAGAGTTTCCCCCGGCCTACAGTTCTTC
-	TRBV12-3/TRBV12-4	-	TRBJ1-4	CASRQWGHEKLFF	TGTGCCAGCAGGCAGTGGGGCCATGAAAAACTGTTTTTT
-	TRBV29-1	-	TRBJ2-1	CSVEVPGTAYNEQFF	TGCAGCGTTGAAGTTCCCGGGACCGCCTACAATGAGCAGTTCTTC
few	TRBV28	-	TRBJ2-7	CASSLFLGFNEQYF	TGTGCCAGCAGTTTATTTTTGGGGTTCAACGAGCAGTACTTC
-	TRBV7-2	-	TRBJ2-7	CASSFRTRGRDEQYF	TGTGCCAGCAGCTTCCGGACTAGGGGGAGGGATGAGCAGTACTTC
-	TRBV9	-	TRBJ2-7	CASRKGGGSYNEQYF	TGTGCCAGCAGGAAAGGGGGGGGCTCCTACAATGAGCAGTACTTC
few	TRBV12-3/TRBV12-4	-	TRBJ2-1	CASSPDYPRNNEQFF	TGTGCCAGCAGCCCCGACTATCCCCGAAACAATGAGCAGTTCTTC
-	TRBV28	-	TRBJ2-5	CASSFIDRKETQYF	TGTGCCAGCAGTTTCATAGACAGGAAAGAGACCCAGTACTTC
once	TRBV9	-	TRBJ2-4	CASSPTGTQHIQYF	TGTGCCAGCAGCCCCACCGGGACTCAGCACATTCAGTACTTC
few	TRBV7-2	TRBD2	TRBJ2-1	CASRRASGSEQFF	TGTGCCAGCAGGCGGGCTAGCGGGAGTGAGCAGTTCTTC
few	TRBV7-2	-	TRBJ2-1	CASVQSGSSYNEQFF	TGTGCCAGCGTCCAGAGCGGAAGCTCCTACAATGAGCAGTTCTTC